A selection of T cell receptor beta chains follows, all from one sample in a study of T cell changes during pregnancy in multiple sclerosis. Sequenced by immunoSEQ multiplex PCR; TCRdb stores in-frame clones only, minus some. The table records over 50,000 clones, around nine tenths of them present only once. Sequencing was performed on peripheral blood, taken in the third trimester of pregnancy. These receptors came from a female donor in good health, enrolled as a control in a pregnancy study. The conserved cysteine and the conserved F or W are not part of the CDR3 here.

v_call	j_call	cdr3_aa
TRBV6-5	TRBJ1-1	ASRADDRGIVAF
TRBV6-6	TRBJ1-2	ASRTGQNYGYT
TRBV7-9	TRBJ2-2	ASSLGRGELF
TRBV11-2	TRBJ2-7	ASRSGQGRSYEQY
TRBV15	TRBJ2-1	ATSSPTSGGLEQF
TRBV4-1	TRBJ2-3	ASSLNPGTDTQY
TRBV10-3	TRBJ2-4	AISEQLGKNIQY
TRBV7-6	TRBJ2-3	ASSLGASGGPGPDTQY
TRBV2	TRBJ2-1	ASSDDGSYNEQF
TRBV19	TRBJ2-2	ASSKGGGQGTGELF
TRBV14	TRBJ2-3	ASSQDGQGTDTQY
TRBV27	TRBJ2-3	ASNTGTGAIDTQY
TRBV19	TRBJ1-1	ASSPLGGNTEAF
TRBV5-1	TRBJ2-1	ASSWGGAGNEQF
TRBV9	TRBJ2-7	ASSVDSGGAYEQY
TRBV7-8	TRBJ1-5	ASSLRTDTANQPQH
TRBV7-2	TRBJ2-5	ASSLAGTSKGETQY
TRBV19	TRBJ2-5	ASSWGGIQETQY
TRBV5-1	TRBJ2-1	ASSLTPYNEQF
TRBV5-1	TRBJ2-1	ASSLVGANEQF
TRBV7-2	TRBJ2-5	ASSPRTGAETQY
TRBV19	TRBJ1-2	ASNPGTDYGYT
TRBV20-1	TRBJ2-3	SAQLPDTQY
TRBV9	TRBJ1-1	ASSARQGGTEAF
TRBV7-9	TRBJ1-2	ASSDVLQGLIEGYT
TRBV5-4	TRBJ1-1	ASSRRDVNTEAF
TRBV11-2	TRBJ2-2	ASSSTTGRNTGELF
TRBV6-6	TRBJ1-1	ASTTENTEAF
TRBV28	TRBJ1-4	ASSSRVGQTEGF
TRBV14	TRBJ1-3	ASSQPGSRGNTIY
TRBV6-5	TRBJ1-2	ATEQGSGYT
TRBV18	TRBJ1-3	ASSLQGASGNTIY
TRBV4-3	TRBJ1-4	ASSQDPDPNEKLF
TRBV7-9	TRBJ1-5	ASSLGTYSNQPQH
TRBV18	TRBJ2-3	ASSPRPNPTDTQY
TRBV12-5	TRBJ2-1	ASAGSGGIYNEQF
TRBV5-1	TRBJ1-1	ASSRDSRNTEAF